The clone carrying this T cell receptor beta chain was recorded a few times. No antigen is known for it. Germline CDR1 MGHDK, CDR2 SYGVNS. The V and J ends lost 2 bases and 1 base respectively, with 11 bases between them. CDR3 length: 16 amino acids. This entry comes from a study of beta chain features in type 1 diabetes. The isolated RNA, all of it, was reverse transcribed, so expressed TCRB transcripts were what got sequenced. Some clones are missing from TCRdb's copy, which holds only in-frame ones; the method was immunoSEQ multiplex PCR. The repertoire holds fewer than 200,000 clones, about 13% seen once, with 0.62% in the top ten. Study outcomes and limitations: Unsettled here was the matter of whether HLA type influences TCRB rearrangement.

One heparinised draw, averaging around 120 mL, was taken per donor. V gene TRBV25-1 combines with J gene TRBJ1-4, with a possible D match to TRBD1 (6 bases). The clonotype was recovered from a woman younger than 35 in good health. Sequencing input: central memory CD4+ T cells from blood. Here the CDR3 reads CASSEPRGITNEKLFF. As DNA, the CDR3 is TGTGCCAGCAGTGAACCCAGGGGAATAACTAATGAAAAACTGTTTTTT. The whole variable domain, filled in from reference TRBV25-1 and TRBJ1-4, reads EADIYQTPRYLVIGTGKKITLECSQTMGHDKMYWYQQDPGMELHLIHYSYGVNSTEKGDLSSESTVSRIRTEHFPLTLESARPSHTSQYLCASSEPRGITNEKLFFGSGTQLSVL.